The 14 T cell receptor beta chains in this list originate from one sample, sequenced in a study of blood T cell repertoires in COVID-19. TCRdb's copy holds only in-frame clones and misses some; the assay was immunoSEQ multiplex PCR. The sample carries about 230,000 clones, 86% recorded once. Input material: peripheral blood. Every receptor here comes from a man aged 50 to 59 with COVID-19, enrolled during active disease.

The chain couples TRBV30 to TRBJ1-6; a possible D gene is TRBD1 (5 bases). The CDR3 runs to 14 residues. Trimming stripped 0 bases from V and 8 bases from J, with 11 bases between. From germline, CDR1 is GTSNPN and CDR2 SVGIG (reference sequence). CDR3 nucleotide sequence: TGTGCCTGGAGTGTAGATAGGGGCTATTCACCCCTCCACTTT. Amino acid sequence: CAWSVDRGYSPLHF.

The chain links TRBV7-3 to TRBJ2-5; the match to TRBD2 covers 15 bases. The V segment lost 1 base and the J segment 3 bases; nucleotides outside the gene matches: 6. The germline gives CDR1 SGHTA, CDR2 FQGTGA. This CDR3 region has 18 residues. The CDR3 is CASSLNYRTSGGEETQYF. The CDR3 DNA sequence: TGTGCCAGCAGCTTAAACTATCGGACTAGCGGGGGGGAAGAGACCCAGTACTTC.

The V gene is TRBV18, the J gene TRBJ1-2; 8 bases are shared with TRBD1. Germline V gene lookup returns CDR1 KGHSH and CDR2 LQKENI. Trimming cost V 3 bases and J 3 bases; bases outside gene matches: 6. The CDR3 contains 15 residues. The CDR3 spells CASSPPGQGHYGYTF. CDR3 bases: TGTGCCAGCTCACCCCCAGGACAGGGACACTATGGCTACACCTTC.

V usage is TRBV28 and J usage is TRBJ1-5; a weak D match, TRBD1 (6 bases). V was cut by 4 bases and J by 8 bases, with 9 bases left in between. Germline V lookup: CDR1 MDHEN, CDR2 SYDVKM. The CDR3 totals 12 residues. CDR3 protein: CASSSNREPQHF. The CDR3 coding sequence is TGTGCCAGCAGTTCCAACAGGGAGCCCCAGCATTTT.

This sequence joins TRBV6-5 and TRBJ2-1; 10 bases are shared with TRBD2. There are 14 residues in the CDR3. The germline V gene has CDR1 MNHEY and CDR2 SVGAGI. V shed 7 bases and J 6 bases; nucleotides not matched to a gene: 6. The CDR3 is CASTRTSGGNEQFF. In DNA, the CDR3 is TGTGCCAGCACCCGGACTAGCGGAGGCAATGAGCAGTTCTTC.

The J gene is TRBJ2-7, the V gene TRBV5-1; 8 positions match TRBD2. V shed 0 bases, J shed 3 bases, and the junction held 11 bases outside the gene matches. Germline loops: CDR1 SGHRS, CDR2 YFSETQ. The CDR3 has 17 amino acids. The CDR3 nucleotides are TGCGCCAGCAGCTTGGGTGGTAGCGGGGTGTTCAACTACGAGCAGTACTTC. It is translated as CASSLGGSGVFNYEQYF. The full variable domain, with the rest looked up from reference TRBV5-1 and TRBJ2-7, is KAGVTQTPRYLIKTRGQQVTLSCSPISGHRSVSWYQQTPGQGLQFLFEYFSETQRNKGNFPGRFSGRQFSNSRSEMNVSTLELGDSALYLCASSLGGSGVFNYEQYFGPGTRLTVT.

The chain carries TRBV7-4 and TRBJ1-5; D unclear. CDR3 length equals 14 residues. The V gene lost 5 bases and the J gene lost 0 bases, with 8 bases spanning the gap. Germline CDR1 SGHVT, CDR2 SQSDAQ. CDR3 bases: TGTGCCAGCAGCCCCAGTCATAGCAATCAGCCCCAGCATTTT. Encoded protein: CASSPSHSNQPQHF.

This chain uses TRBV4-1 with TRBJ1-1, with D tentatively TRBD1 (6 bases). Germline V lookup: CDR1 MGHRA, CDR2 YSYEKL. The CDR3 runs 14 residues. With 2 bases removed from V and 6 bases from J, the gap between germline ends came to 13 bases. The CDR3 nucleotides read TGCGCCAGCAGCCAACCCAACAGGGCTCCTGAAGCTTTCTTT. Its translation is CASSQPNRAPEAFF.

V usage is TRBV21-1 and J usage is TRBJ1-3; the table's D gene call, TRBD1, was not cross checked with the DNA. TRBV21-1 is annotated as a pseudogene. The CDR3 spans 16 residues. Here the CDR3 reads CASSNSGTGSGNTIYF. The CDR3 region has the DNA TGTGCCAGCAGCAATTCCGGGACAGGCTCTGGAAACACCATATATTTT.

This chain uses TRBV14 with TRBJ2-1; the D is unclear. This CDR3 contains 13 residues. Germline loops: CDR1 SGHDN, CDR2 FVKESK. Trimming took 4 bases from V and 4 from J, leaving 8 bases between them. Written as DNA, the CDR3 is TGTGCCAGCAGCCCACAACCATACAATGAGCAGTTCTTC. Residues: CASSPQPYNEQFF.

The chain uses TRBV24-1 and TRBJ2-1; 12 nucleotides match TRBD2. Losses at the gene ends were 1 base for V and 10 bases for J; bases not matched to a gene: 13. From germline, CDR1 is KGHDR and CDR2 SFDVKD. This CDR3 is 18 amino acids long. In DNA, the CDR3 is TGTGCCACCAGTGATTTACCTACCCCCGGACTAGCGGGACGAGAGCAGTTCTTC. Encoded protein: CATSDLPTPGLAGREQFF.

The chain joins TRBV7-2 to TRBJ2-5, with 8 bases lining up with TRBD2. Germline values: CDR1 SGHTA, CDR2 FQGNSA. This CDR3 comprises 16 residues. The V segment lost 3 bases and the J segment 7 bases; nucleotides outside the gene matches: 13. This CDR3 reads CASSFQAGAASSTQYF. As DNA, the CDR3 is TGTGCCAGCAGCTTCCAAGCGGGGGCTGCATCCTCGACCCAGTACTTC.

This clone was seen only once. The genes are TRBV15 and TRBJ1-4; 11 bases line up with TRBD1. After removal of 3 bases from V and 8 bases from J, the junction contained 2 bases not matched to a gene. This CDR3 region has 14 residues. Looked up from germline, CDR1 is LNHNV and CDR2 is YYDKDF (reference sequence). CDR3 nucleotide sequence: TGTGCCACCAGCAGGGACAGGGGGCGGGAAAAACTGTTTTTT. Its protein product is CATSRDRGREKLFF.

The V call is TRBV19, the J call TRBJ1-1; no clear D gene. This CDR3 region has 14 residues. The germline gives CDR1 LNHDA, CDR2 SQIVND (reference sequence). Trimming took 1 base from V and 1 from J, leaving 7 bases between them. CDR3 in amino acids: CASSIAAANTEAFF. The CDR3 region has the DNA TGTGCCAGTAGTATAGCGGCGGCGAACACTGAAGCTTTCTTT. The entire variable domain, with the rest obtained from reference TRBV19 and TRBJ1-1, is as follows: DGGITQSPKYLFRKEGQNVTLSCEQNLNHDAMYWYRQDPGQGLRLIYYSQIVNDFQKGDIAEGYSVSREKKESFPLTVTSAQKNPTAFYLCASSIAAANTEAFFGQGTRLTVV.